This is a list of T cell receptor beta chains from one sample in a study of blood T cell repertoires in COVID-19. Libraries were prepared by immunoSEQ multiplex PCR; TCRdb keeps only in-frame clonotypes and omits some of them. The sample has about 150,000 clones; 70% to 90% are singletons. The sequenced material came from PBMCs or T cells enriched from blood (not recorded which). The origin of the receptors is a man aged 45-65 years who had recovered from COVID-19. Each CDR3 is given without its conserved first and last residue. Clone size appears in some rows only: once, few, many, or a class for an expanded clone.

clone_size: -; v_call: TRBV7-3; j_call: TRBJ1-2; cdr3_aa: ASSLTGVKGGYGYT
clone_size: -; v_call: TRBV13; j_call: TRBJ1-6; cdr3_aa: ASSFIDRWRGQGANSPLH
clone_size: once; v_call: TRBV11-3; j_call: TRBJ2-7; cdr3_aa: ASSSYFGGEQY
clone_size: -; v_call: TRBV7-2; j_call: TRBJ2-2; cdr3_aa: ASSPGGSGPGELF
clone_size: once; v_call: TRBV6-5; j_call: TRBJ1-6; cdr3_aa: ASSYSDRSNSPLH
clone_size: -; v_call: TRBV7-2; j_call: TRBJ1-2; cdr3_aa: ASSRPGGATYGYT
clone_size: -; v_call: TRBV28; j_call: TRBJ1-1; cdr3_aa: ASRGGTEAF
clone_size: -; v_call: TRBV5-6; j_call: TRBJ1-1; cdr3_aa: ASSRQGYTEAF
clone_size: few; v_call: TRBV27; j_call: TRBJ2-5; cdr3_aa: ASSVLGTGQETQY
clone_size: -; v_call: TRBV28; j_call: TRBJ1-2; cdr3_aa: ATYDRTNYGYT
clone_size: -; v_call: TRBV4-3; j_call: TRBJ2-3; cdr3_aa: ASSQSPPTRAGRSDTQY
clone_size: -; v_call: TRBV6-5; j_call: TRBJ1-5; cdr3_aa: ASSPRGLQPQH
clone_size: -; v_call: TRBV10-3; j_call: TRBJ1-5; cdr3_aa: AIRSGTGGQPQH
clone_size: -; v_call: TRBV28; j_call: TRBJ1-5; cdr3_aa: ASSTDREMVAQPQH
clone_size: -; v_call: TRBV6-5; j_call: TRBJ1-4; cdr3_aa: ASSGGWSNEKLF
clone_size: -; v_call: TRBV28; j_call: TRBJ1-2; cdr3_aa: ASKRTGDYGYT
clone_size: -; v_call: TRBV27; j_call: TRBJ2-3; cdr3_aa: ASSLSLRLSDTQY
clone_size: -; v_call: TRBV21-1; j_call: TRBJ2-3; cdr3_aa: ASSKALGDRGGTDTQY
clone_size: -; v_call: TRBV19; j_call: TRBJ1-5; cdr3_aa: ASSRDRGYQPQH
clone_size: -; v_call: TRBV19; j_call: TRBJ1-5; cdr3_aa: ASRQGAGSNQPQH
clone_size: few; v_call: TRBV11-2; j_call: TRBJ1-3; cdr3_aa: ASSLARTWNARGGNTIY
clone_size: -; v_call: TRBV18; j_call: TRBJ2-3; cdr3_aa: ASSPDYSTDTQY
clone_size: -; v_call: TRBV7-2; j_call: TRBJ2-7; cdr3_aa: ASSSVGLAGGGEQY
clone_size: once; v_call: TRBV19; j_call: TRBJ2-5; cdr3_aa: ASSIGAAVAETQY
clone_size: -; v_call: TRBV18; j_call: TRBJ2-1; cdr3_aa: ASSPLGLAMNEQF
clone_size: few; v_call: TRBV6-6; j_call: TRBJ1-1; cdr3_aa: ASSYSSSPQGVKAF
clone_size: -; v_call: TRBV11-2; j_call: TRBJ1-4; cdr3_aa: ASSLVQGAGRSTNEKLF
clone_size: -; v_call: TRBV24-1; j_call: TRBJ1-2; cdr3_aa: ATSGVNYGYT
clone_size: -; v_call: TRBV11-2; j_call: TRBJ2-1; cdr3_aa: ASSLFREDNEQF